The 20 T cell receptor beta chains below all came from one sample that was sequenced in a study of metastatic and nonmetastatic thyroid tumors. Each patient came to thyroid surgery without any prior treatment (of any kind). TCRdb reanalyzed the PCR reads via MiXCR. The sample yields under 95,000 clones, around 7.8% seen once. Sequencing was performed on blood. The source is a female donor with papillary thyroid cancer or a benign thyroid nodule (not recorded which). Some clones in this sample may be carry-over from other donors' samples.

This clone was seen repeatedly, ten times or more. This chain uses TRBV10-3 with TRBJ1-1; a possible D gene is TRBD1 (6 bases). Deletions cut 0 bases from V and 8 bases from J, with 7 bases between. The CDR3 loop spans 12 amino acids. Germline CDR1 ENHRY, CDR2 SYGVKD. The CDR3 DNA sequence: TGTGCCATCAGTGAGTCGGGGGCAGAAGCTTTCTTT. Residues: CAISESGAEAFF.

Ten or more counts support this clone. The V call is TRBV25-1, the J call TRBJ1-2; no reliable D call. The ends were cut back, 3 bases at V and 4 bases at J, with 9 bases in the middle. Germline V CDR1 and CDR2: MGHDK, SYGVNS. This CDR3 contains 13 residues. Here the CDR3 DNA reads TGTGCCAGCAGTGACACCGGGATCTATGGCTACACCTTC. The encoded protein is CASSDTGIYGYTF.

Only a few counts were recorded for this clone. One base away lies a much larger clone, so this may be a sequencing read error. This chain links TRBV2 with TRBJ2-5; D unclear. The CDR3 runs 11 residues. The germline V gene has CDR1 SNHLY and CDR2 FYNNEI. Trimming pared 8 bases from V and 1 base from J, leaving 5 bases between. The CDR3 here is CASVIQETQYF. The DNA for the CDR3 is TGTGCCAGCGTGATCCAAGAGACCCAGTACTTC.

This chain joins TRBV18 and TRBJ2-5, with TRBD1 identical over 7 bases. This CDR3 is 15 amino acids long. The ends lost 0 bases at V and 6 bases at J; junction bases unmatched: 7. Germline V CDR1 and CDR2: KGHSH, LQKENI. CDR3 loop: CASSPPGQSFQTQYF. CDR3 nucleotide sequence: TGTGCCAGCTCACCACCGGGACAGTCCTTTCAGACCCAGTACTTC.

This clone occurred a few times. Germline and junction disagree at one end, which may indicate a read error. The gene calls are TRBV4-1 and TRBJ1-1; 8 bases fit TRBD1. Germline V gene sequence: CDR1 MGHRA, CDR2 YSYEKL. The CDR3 is made up of 14 amino acids. For the CDR3, the DNA is TGCGCCGGCAGCCAAGAGGACAGGGAATCTGAAGCTTTCTTT. Residues: CAGSQEDRESEAFF.

This clone was counted many times. CDR3 nucleotide sequence: TGTGCCTGGAGTGCTGATAAAATAACAGGCAATCAGCCCCAGCATTTT. The encoded protein is CAWSADKITGNQPQHF. The chain joins TRBV30 to TRBJ1-5; D is undetermined. The ends were cut back, 1 base at V and 2 bases at J, with 15 bases in the middle. CDR3 length: 16 amino acids. Germline V gene lookup returns CDR1 GTSNPN and CDR2 SVGIG (reference sequence).

This clone was found many times. Here the CDR3 reads CASRQTGGPNNEQFF. The CDR3 DNA sequence: TGTGCCAGCAGACAAACGGGGGGGCCCAACAATGAGCAGTTCTTC. This chain uses TRBV7-3 with TRBJ2-1, with 8 bases matching TRBD2. V was pared by 6 bases and J by 5 bases, with 9 bases of the junction left unmatched. Germline CDR1 is SGHTA and CDR2 is FQGTGA. This CDR3 is built from 15 residues.

This clone was picked up many times. This chain joins TRBV9 and TRBJ2-4; possible D gene TRBD2, 5 bases. CDR1 and CDR2 (germline): SGDLS, YYNGEE. Trimming stripped 3 bases from V and 4 bases from J, with 11 bases between. The CDR3 is 14 amino acids. The CDR3 protein is CASSDSTGKNIQYF. In nucleotides, the CDR3 is TGTGCCAGCAGCGACTCGACGGGAAAAAACATTCAGTACTTC.

This clone was counted many times. The rearrangement links TRBV9 to TRBJ2-3; the D call may be TRBD1 or TRBD2 (9 bases each). The CDR3 runs to 18 residues. CDR1 is SGDLS and CDR2 is YYNGEE in the germline V gene. Trimming cost V 0 bases and J 6 bases, with 23 bases left between them. The CDR3 DNA is TGTGCCAGCAGCGTAGCGGGGGACAGGGTAGCGGGGGCCGATACGCAGTATTTT. Translating gives CASSVAGDRVAGADTQYF.

This clone was seen a handful of times. The junction departs from germline at one end; a sequencing error may be responsible. The chain employs TRBV10-2 and TRBJ1-6; no firm D call. The CDR3 totals 15 residues. Germline V gene lookup returns CDR1 WSHSY and CDR2 SAAADI. This chain's CDR3 is CASSEWRAYNSPLYF. DNA for the CDR3: TGCGCCAGCAGTGAGTGGCGTGCCTATAATTCACCCCTCTACTTT.

This clone was observed at least ten times. The rearrangement uses TRBV4-1 and TRBJ1-1; no clear D. Germline assignment: CDR1 MGHRA and CDR2 YSYEKL. The CDR3 is made up of 19 amino acids. Trimming cost V 3 bases and J 1 base, with 24 bases left between them. The DNA of the CDR3 is TGCGCCAGCAGCCACCGATCGATGACATTTGGACGTTCGAACACTGAAGCTTTCTTT. Translating it yields CASSHRSMTFGRSNTEAFF.

This clone was counted ten times or more. This chain joins TRBV3-1 and TRBJ2-1; the D call may be TRBD1 or TRBD2 (5 bases each). The CDR3 runs 13 residues. V gave up 4 bases and J gave up 9 bases, with 13 bases separating them. Germline V gives CDR1 LGHDT, CDR2 YNNKEL (reference sequence). The CDR3 bases are TGTGCCAGCAGCCGCAGATCCGGGGCTGAGCAGTTCTTC. Protein product: CASSRRSGAEQFF.

This clone was seen ten or more times. The rearrangement uses TRBV30 and TRBJ2-7; D may be TRBD2 (5 bases). The CDR3 loop spans 11 amino acids. V lost 2 bases, J lost 6 bases, and 8 bases lay in between. Germline loops: CDR1 GTSNPN, CDR2 SVGIG (reference sequence). In DNA form, the CDR3 reads TGTGCCTGGAGTACGGGGTTCGAGCAGTACTTC. It encodes CAWSTGFEQYF.

In this sample, this clone turned up many times. This sample includes further DNA sequences coding for the same CDR3. This chain connects TRBV29-1 to TRBJ1-1; no definite D call. Between the trimmed V and J ends, which lost 4 bases and 5 bases, there was a span of 11 bases. The CDR3 extends over 12 amino acids. Germline loops: CDR1 SQVTM, CDR2 ANQGSEA. The CDR3 coding sequence is TGCAGCGTTGTGGGAGGAAGAACTGAAGCTTTCTTT. This codes for CSVVGGRTEAFF.

This clone was detected ten times or more. This chain uses TRBV19 with TRBJ1-3; possible D gene TRBD1, 5 bases. The CDR3 spans 17 residues. Trimming cost V 4 bases and J 0 bases, with 16 bases left between them. Germline CDR1 and CDR2: LNHDA and SQIVND (reference sequence). CDR3 DNA: TGTGCCAGTAGTAAACTTTCGGGACCATACTCTGGAAACACCATATATTTT. It encodes CASSKLSGPYSGNTIYF.

This clone has only a few counts. A much larger clone differs by one base, so this may be a read error. The chain recombines TRBV9 with TRBJ1-5; 8 bases align to TRBD1. Germline loops: CDR1 SGDLS, CDR2 YYNGEE. CDR3 size: 13 residues. The CDR3 region has the DNA TGTGCCAGCAACGTAGCAGGGGGCCAGCCCCAGCATTTT. Protein: CASNVAGGQPQHF. The whole variable domain, remainder taken from reference TRBV9 and TRBJ1-5, is DSGVTQTPKHLITATGQRVTLRCSPRSGDLSVYWYQQSLDQGLQFLIQYYNGEERAKGNILERFSAQQFPDLHSELNLSSLELGDSALYFCASNVAGGQPQHFGDGTRLSIL.

The sample holds many counts of this clone. The CDR3 bases are TGTGCCAGCAGCTTAGCCGGGACAGGGAGATACGAGCAGTACTTC. Translating it yields CASSLAGTGRYEQYF. V gene TRBV7-9 combines with J gene TRBJ2-7; the match to TRBD1 covers 9 bases. V dropped 0 bases and J dropped 4; count of bases not matched to a gene: 4. Looked up from germline, CDR1 is SEHNR and CDR2 is FQNEAQ (reference sequence). This CDR3 is built from 15 residues.

This clone was counted between two and nine times. The rearrangement links TRBV3-1 to TRBJ2-1; D gene ambiguous. Germline lookup yields CDR1 LGHDT and CDR2 YNNKEL (reference sequence). The CDR3 loop spans 14 amino acids. V lost 0 bases and J lost 6, with 9 bases in between. The CDR3: CASSQDNTGNEQFF. The CDR3 DNA follows: TGTGCCAGCAGCCAAGATAATACGGGCAATGAGCAGTTCTTC.

This clone came up many times. The chain combines TRBV3-1 with TRBJ2-7; weak D call: TRBD2 (6 bases). The germline CDR1 and CDR2 sequences are LGHDT and YNNKEL (reference sequence). The V and J ends lost 1 base and 6 bases respectively, with 19 bases between them. CDR3 length equals 16 residues. CDR3 sequence (DNA): TGTGCCAGCAGCCAAGGAGCGGGCAGGGTCATTTCCGAGCAGTACTTC. This gives the protein CASSQGAGRVISEQYF.

This clone was detected ten times or more. V is TRBV6-1 and J is TRBJ1-1; D unresolved. Trimming left V 5 bases short and J 3 bases short, with 10 bases between. CDR1 MNHNS and CDR2 SASEGT come from the germline V gene. The CDR3 consists of 13 residues. The CDR3 is CASSSVEDTEAFF. For the CDR3, the DNA is TGTGCCAGCAGTAGCGTTGAGGACACTGAAGCTTTCTTT.